This T cell receptor (beta chain) originates from a study of blood T cell repertoires in COVID-19. Whole-study context: Sources were T cells, B-cell-depleted T cells, or PBMCs; the material itself was cDNA or gDNA.

The table came from immunoSEQ multiplex PCR; TCRdb's copy has only in-frame clones and leaves some out. The profile shows roughly 150,000 clones, around 90% of them singletons. V shed 5 bases, J shed 4 bases, and the junction held 2 bases outside the gene matches. Germline values: CDR1 MNHNS, CDR2 SASEGT. This CDR3 has 13 amino acids. Sequencing input: PBMCs or T cells enriched from blood (not recorded which). The rearrangement joins TRBV6-1 to TRBJ1-5; TRBD1 matches 7 bases. The TCR sequence derives from a middle-aged woman who had been exposed to COVID-19. The CDR3, as DNA: TGTGCCAGCAGTCCACAGGGGAATCAGCCCCAGCATTTT. Translation gives CASSPQGNQPQHF.